This TCR beta chain was recovered during a study of blood T cell repertoires in COVID-19 (TCRdb year 2020). General notes on the study: The collaborator samples originated in the United States, Italy and Spain and spanned the acute and convalescent phases of COVID-19. Nearly every sample came with metadata listing a de-identified subject ID, COVID-19 status, age in years and sex. The material from the prospective study consisted of cDNA or gDNA derived from T cells, B-cell-depleted T cells, or PBMCs. The samples were drawn from two sources: the first 160 participants of the ongoing ImmuneRACE study, and fewer than 1,500 subjects contributed by 6 global collaborators. HLA class I and class II types, where available, came from metadata supplied by the sample provider rather than from assay-based typing. Deeply sampled blood TCRbeta repertoires from subjects exposed to, actively infected with, or recovered from COVID-19 were included in the dataset. The repertoires were released in a freely available public database intended as a resource for research on the immune response to SARS-CoV-2.

With respect to this clone: Its antigen is not yet known. No much larger clonotype is one base removed from it; base qualities were not supplied.

Trimming at the junction amounts to 6 bases on V and 8 bases on J, and the germline ends lie 31 bases apart. The germline V gene gives CDR1 as MNHNS and CDR2 as SASEGT. From its cysteine to its phenylalanine, the CDR3 spans 18 amino acids. The read is trimmed to its CDR3 DNA, 54 bases read in frame from base 1. TCRbeta CDR3 regions were amplified from genomic DNA by means of the immunoSEQ Assay, a bias-controlled multiplex PCR. In the source study's methods: Within the assay, amplification of reference gene primers was used to estimate how many nucleated cells each sample contained. To quantify the absolute abundance of each unique TCRbeta CDR3 rearrangement, sequence reads were collapsed and filtered. For each sample, productive Simpson clonality was calculated by taking the square root of Simpson's diversity index across productive rearrangements. In its TCRdb copy, this immuneACCESS table keeps in-frame sequences only and misses some clones. Where compared with another copy, unresolved V genes explain less than half of these, and the others have no known cause. V and J calls and clone size are as listed in that table; D and trimming were resolved from the DNA. Here the sample has 220,000 or so clones; around 83% occur a single time. The ten biggest clones cover approximately 7.6% of the sample.

The research as a whole found: Clinical and demographic metadata were provided uncurated, with the amount varying by source and participant.

At one collaborating source in Seattle, patients were enrolled during active infection and were followed longitudinally through the course of disease. Collaborating institutions collected whole blood in K2EDTA tubes following their own protocols. For TCRbeta analysis, collaborators shipped samples as frozen whole blood, isolated PBMCs, or DNA extracted from either of those sample types. The V and J genes are TRBV6-1 and TRBJ1-1; TRBD1 might be the D gene, on 6 matching bases. Sequenced: peripheral blood. The receptor comes from a woman of 80 years or more with COVID-19, enrolled during active disease. The CDR3 region has the sequence CASSETEYYREMEREAFF. The bases read TGTGCCAGCAGCGAAACGGAATATTACAGGGAAATGGAGAGGGAAGCTTTCTTT.